A selection of T cell receptor beta chains follows, all from one sample in a study of regulatory T cells in long-lasting Graves disease. TCRdb analysed the multiplex PCR reads with MiXCR anew, one entry per CDR3 protein. The sample shows 530,000 or so distinct CDR3 sequences, around 15% of them seen only once. These sequences were also reported in another study, on T cells in Graves' hyperthyroidism and ophthalmopathy.

The material sequenced was peripheral blood mononuclear cells (PBMCs), taken at new diagnosis, from a patient treated with antithyroid drugs. The receptors were gathered from a man younger than 35 with Graves disease. CDR3s include the opening cysteine and the closing phenylalanine or tryptophan.

CDR3 | V
CASSPPGGDSPLHF | TRBV7-9
CASGFLAGVSFAGELFF | TRBV12-5
CASSEGQGGNEQFF | TRBV6-4
CASSSPTGDTQYF | TRBV7-3
CASSQGTGWEHGYTF | TRBV5-6
CSARDRWLAGDEQFF | TRBV20-1
CASSLSGGSVETQYF | TRBV28
CASSGTGHTEAFF | TRBV7-9
CASRVTGGNYGYTF | TRBV6-1
CASSSPGQGSGLTDTQYF | TRBV7-2
CASSLQWGSPSGTYEQYF | TRBV5-5
CSARDGGIGSYNEQFF | TRBV20-1
CSVRRDYEQYF | TRBV29-1
CASSVATLGPSGNTIYF | TRBV9
CASSARHRVSGNTIYF | TRBV7-9
CAWSPTGPLETQYF | TRBV30
CASSQSGGDNEQYF | TRBV3-1
CAIGGHTGELFF | TRBV27
CASSPNPRVGDTQYF | TRBV9
CASSRTSGRAREQFF | TRBV27
CASSLDRASTGELFF | TRBV5-5
CASSVAGTSGSVDTQYF | TRBV9
CASRKTGYGELFF | TRBV6-1
CALPSGSGETQYF | TRBV7-9